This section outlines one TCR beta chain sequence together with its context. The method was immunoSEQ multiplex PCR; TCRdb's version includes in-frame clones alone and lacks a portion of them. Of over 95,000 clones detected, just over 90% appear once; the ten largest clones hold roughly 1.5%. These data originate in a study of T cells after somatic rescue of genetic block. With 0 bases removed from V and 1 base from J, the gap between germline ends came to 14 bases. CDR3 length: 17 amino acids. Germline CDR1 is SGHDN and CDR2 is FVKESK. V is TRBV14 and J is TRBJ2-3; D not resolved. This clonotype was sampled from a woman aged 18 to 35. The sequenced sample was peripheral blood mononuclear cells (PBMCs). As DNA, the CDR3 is TGTGCCAGCAGCCAAGATTGTGTACACCAGCGCACAGATACGCAGTATTTT. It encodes CASSQDCVHQRTDTQYF. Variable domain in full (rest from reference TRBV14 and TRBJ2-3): EAGVTQFPSHSVIEKGQTVTLRCDPISGHDNLYWYRRVMGKEIKFLLHFVKESKQDESGMPNNRFLAERTGGTYSTLKVQPAELEDSGVYFCASSQDCVHQRTDTQYFGPGTRLTVL.